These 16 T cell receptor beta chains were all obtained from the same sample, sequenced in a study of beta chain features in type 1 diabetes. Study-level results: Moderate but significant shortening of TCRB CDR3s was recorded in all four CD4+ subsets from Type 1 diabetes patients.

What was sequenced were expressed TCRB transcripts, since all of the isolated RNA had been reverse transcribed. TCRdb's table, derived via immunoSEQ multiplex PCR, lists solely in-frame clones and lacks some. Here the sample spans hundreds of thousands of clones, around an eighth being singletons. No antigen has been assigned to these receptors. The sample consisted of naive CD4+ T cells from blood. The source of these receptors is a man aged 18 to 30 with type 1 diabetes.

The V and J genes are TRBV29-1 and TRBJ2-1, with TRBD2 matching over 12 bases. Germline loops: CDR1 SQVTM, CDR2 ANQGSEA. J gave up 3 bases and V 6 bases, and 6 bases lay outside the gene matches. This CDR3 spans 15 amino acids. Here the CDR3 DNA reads TGCAGCGTCGCCAAACTAGCGGGGGGCTACAATGAGCAGTTCTTC. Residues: CSVAKLAGGYNEQFF.

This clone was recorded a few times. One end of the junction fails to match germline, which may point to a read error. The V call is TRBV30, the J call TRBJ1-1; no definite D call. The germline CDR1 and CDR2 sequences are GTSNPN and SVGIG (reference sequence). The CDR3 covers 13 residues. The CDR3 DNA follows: TGTGCCTGGAGTCCCAACCTACCGGGCATAAGGATCTTT. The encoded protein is CAWSPNLPGIRIF. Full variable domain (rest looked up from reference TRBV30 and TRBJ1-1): SQTIHQWPATLVQPVGSPLSLECTVEGTSNPNLYWYRQAAGRGLQLLFYSVGIGQISSEVPQNLSASRPQDRQFILSSKKLLLSDSGFYLCAWSPNLPGIRIFGQGTRLTVV.

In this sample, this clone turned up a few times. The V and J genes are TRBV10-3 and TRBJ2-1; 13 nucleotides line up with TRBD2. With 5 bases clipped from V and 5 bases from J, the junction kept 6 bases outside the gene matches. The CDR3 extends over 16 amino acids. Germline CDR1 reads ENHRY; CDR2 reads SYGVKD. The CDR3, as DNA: TGTGCCATCAGTAATCCCGGGACTAGCGGGAACAATGAGCAGTTCTTC. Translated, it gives CAISNPGTSGNNEQFF.

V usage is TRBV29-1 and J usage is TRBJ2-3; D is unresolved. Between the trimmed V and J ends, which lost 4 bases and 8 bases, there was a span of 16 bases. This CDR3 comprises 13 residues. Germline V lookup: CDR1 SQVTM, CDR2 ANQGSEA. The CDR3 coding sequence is TGCAGCGTTGGAGGTTTCAGTGACGGTACGCAGTATTTT. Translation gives CSVGGFSDGTQYF.

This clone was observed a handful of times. CDR3 loop: CAWTTGVMNTEAFF. The CDR3 nucleotides read TGTGCCTGGACCACAGGGGTCATGAACACTGAAGCTTTCTTT. The chain is built from TRBV30 and TRBJ1-1; 7 nucleotides agree with TRBD1. The CDR3 is 14 residues long. The V gene's germline CDR1 is GTSNPN and CDR2 SVGIG (reference sequence). J lost 0 bases, V lost 4 bases, and 5 bases had no gene match.

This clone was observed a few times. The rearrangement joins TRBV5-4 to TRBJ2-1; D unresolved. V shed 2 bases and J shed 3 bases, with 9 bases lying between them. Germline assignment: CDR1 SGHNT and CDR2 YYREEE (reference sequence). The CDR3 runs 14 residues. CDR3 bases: TGTGCCAGCAGCTTAGAGGACCGCTACAATGAGCAGTTCTTC. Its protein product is CASSLEDRYNEQFF.

The chain's CDR3 is CASSLNDSPPREQYF. The CDR3 DNA reads as TGTGCCAGCAGCTTAAATGACAGTCCCCCCCGCGAGCAGTACTTC. This chain connects TRBV7-2 to TRBJ2-7; D may be TRBD1 (5 bases). The CDR3 is 15 residues long. Germline V gene lookup returns CDR1 SGHTA and CDR2 FQGNSA. V was shortened by 2 bases and J by 6 bases, with 17 bases between the two germline ends.

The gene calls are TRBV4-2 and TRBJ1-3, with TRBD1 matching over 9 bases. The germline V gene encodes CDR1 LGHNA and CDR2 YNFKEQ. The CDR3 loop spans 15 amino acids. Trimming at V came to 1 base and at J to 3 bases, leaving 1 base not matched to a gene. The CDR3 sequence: CASSQGTGVGNTIYF. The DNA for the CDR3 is TGTGCCAGCAGCCAAGGGACAGGGGTTGGAAACACCATATATTTT.

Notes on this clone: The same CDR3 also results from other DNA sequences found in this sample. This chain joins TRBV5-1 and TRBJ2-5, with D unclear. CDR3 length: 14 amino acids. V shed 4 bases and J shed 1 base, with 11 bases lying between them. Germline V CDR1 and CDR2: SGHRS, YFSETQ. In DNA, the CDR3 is TGCGCCAGCAGCCTTGGAACTCTCCAAGAGACCCAGTACTTC. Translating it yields CASSLGTLQETQYF.

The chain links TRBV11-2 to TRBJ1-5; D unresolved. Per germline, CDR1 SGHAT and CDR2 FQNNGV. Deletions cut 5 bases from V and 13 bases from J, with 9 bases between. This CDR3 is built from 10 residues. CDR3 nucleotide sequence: TGTGCCAGCAGCCAGGACTTTCAGCATTTT. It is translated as CASSQDFQHF.

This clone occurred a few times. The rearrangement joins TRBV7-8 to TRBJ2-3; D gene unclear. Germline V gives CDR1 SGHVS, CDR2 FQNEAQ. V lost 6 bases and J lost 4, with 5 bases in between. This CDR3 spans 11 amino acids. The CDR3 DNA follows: TGTGCCAGCAGTTACTCAGATACGCAGTATTTT. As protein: CASSYSDTQYF.

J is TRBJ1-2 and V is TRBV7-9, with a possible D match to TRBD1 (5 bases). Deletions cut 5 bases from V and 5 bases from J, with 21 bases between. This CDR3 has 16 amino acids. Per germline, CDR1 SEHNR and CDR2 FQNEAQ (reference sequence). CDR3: CASSPPGTPGGYGYTF. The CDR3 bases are TGTGCCAGCAGCCCCCCCGGGACTCCCGGGGGGTATGGCTACACCTTC. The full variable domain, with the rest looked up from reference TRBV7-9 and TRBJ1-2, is DTGVSQNPRHKITKRGQNVTFRCDPISEHNRLYWYRQTLGQGPEFLTYFQNEAQLEKSRLLSDRFSAERPKGSFSTLEIQRTEQGDSAMYLCASSPPGTPGGYGYTFGSGTRLTVV.

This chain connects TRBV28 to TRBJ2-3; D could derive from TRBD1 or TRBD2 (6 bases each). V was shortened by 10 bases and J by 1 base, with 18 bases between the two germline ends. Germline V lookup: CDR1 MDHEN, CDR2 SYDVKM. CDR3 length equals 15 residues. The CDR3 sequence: CATLGGGVGTDTQYF. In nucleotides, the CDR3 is TGTGCCACCTTGGGGGGCGGGGTTGGCACAGATACGCAGTATTTT.

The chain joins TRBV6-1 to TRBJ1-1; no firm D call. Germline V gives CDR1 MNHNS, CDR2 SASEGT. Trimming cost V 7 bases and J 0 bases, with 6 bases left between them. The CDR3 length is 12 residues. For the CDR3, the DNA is TGTGCCAGCAAAGACCTGAACACTGAAGCTTTCTTT. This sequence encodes CASKDLNTEAFF.

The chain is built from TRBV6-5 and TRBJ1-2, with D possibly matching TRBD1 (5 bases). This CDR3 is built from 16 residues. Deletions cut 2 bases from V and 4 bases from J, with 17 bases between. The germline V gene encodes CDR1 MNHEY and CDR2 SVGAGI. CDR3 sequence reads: CASSYEGDWGGYGYTF. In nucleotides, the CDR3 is TGTGCCAGCAGTTACGAAGGAGACTGGGGCGGCTATGGCTACACCTTC.

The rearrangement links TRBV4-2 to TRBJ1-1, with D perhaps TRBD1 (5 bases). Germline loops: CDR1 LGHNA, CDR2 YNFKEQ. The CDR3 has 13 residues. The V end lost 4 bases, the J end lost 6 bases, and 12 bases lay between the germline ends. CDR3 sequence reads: CASSPGDLAEAFF. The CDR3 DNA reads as TGTGCCAGCAGCCCGGGGGATTTGGCTGAAGCTTTCTTT.